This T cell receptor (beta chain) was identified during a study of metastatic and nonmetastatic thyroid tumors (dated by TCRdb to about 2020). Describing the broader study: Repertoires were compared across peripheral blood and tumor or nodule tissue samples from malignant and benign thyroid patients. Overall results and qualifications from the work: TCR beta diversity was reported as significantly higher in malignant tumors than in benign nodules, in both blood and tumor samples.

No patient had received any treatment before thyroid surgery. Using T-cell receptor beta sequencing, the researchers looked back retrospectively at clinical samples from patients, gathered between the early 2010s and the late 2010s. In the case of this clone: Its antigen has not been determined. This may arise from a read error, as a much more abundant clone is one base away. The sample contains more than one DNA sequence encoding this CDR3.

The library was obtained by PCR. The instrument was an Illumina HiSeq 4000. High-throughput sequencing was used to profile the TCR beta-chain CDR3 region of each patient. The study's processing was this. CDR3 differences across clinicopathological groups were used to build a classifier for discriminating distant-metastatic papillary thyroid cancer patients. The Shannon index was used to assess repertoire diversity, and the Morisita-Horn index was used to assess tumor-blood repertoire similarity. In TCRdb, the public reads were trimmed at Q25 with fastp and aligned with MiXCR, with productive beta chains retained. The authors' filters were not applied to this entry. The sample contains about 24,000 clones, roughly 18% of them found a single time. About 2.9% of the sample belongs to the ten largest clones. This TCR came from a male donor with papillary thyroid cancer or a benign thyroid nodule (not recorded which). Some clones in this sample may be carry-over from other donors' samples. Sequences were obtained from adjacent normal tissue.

The sequenced DNA is TGTGCCATCAGTGCGACGGCATCCCATGGCTACACCTTC. It codes for CAISATASHGYTF. The receptor chain draws on TRBV10-3 and TRBJ1-2, with no confidently assigned D gene. V sheds 4 bases and J sheds 6 bases, leaving 12 bases between their ends. For CDR1 and CDR2, the germline V gene lists ENHRY and SYGVKD. The CDR3 goes from the cysteine to the phenylalanine over 13 residues. Only the CDR3 DNA is retained, 39 bases long and in frame from the first base.